What follows is one T cell receptor beta chain and its context. Its antigen is unidentified. This sample was taken from a study of identical twins. Study-level findings and limits: The presence of invariant MAIT and iNKT cells could partly confound analyses of zero-insertion sequences. Models, which agreed with sharing between unrelated individuals, nonetheless underestimated the out-of-frame TCR alpha sharing seen in monozygotic twins.

The V end was cut by 7 bases, the J end by 4 bases, with 7 bases between. This CDR3 comprises 11 residues. Germline assignment: CDR1 SGHRS and CDR2 YFSETQ. A single record per CDR3 protein comes from TCRdb applying MiXCR to the 5' RACE reads. This table has more than 400,000 distinct CDR3 sequences, 12% to 15% appearing once. These data were likewise used in another study, on yellow fever vaccine responses in identical twins.

The source of this sequence is a woman between 18 and 30 years old in good health. The V and J genes are TRBV5-1 and TRBJ2-3; D is unclear. The sample was CD4+ T cells sorted from blood. The DNA of the CDR3 is TGCGCCAGCGCGTGGGCAGATACGCAGTATTTT. Amino acids: CASAWADTQYF.